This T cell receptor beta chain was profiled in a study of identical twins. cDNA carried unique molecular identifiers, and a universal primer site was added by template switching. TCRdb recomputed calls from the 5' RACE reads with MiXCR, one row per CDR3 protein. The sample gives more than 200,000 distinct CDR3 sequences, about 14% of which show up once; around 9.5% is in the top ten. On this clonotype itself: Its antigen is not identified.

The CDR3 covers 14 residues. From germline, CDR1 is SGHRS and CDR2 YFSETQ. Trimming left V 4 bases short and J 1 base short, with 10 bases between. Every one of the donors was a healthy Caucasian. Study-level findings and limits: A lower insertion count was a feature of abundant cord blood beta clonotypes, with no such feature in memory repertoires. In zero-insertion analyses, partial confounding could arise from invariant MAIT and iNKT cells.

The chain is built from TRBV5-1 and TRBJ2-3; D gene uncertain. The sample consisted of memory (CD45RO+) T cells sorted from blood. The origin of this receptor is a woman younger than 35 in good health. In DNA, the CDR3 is TGCGCCAGCAGCGCATGGGATCGCACAGATACGCAGTATTTT. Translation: CASSAWDRTDTQYF.